Below, 20 T cell receptor beta chains from the same sample are listed, as sequenced in a study of cytomegalovirus exposure and HLA in healthy donors (dated by TCRdb to the late 2010s). The library was prepared using the immunoSEQ multiplex PCR assay. What TCRdb holds here is the immuneACCESS table cut down to in-frame rearrangements. Part of the clones is not present; checked against another copy, under half of the missing clones reflect an unresolved V gene, and the others are unexplained. Counted in this sample were roughly 170,000 clones; about 80% of them appeared once. About 3% of the sample comes from the top ten. The material sequenced was PBMCs. The receptors come from a woman between 18 and 29 years old in good health and CMV-seropositive.

This chain connects TRBV14 to TRBJ1-1; D possibly corresponds to TRBD1 (5 bases). This CDR3 comprises 15 residues. V lost 4 bases, J lost 5 bases, and 17 bases lay in between. Germline-derived CDR1 and CDR2 are SGHDN and FVKESK. The CDR3 DNA follows: TGTGCCAGCAGCCTCCTAGGGGAGGTATGGACTGAAGCTTTCTTT. This encodes CASSLLGEVWTEAFF.

In its sample, this clone was seen once. J is TRBJ1-2 and V is TRBV7-2; 10 nucleotides agree with TRBD1. Germline V gene data show CDR1 as SGHTA and CDR2 as FQGNSA. The CDR3 loop spans 17 amino acids. V gave up 5 bases and J gave up 1 base; unmatched junction bases: 10. In DNA, the CDR3 is TGTGCCAGCAGCACTAGACAGGGGGCTTTCCGTAACTATGGCTACACCTTC. Its protein is CASSTRQGAFRNYGYTF.

DNA of the CDR3: TGTGCCAGCAGACCTTTATCCGGGACAAGGTTAGGGGACACCATATATTTT. It specifies CASRPLSGTRLGDTIYF. The chain employs TRBV21-1 and TRBJ1-3; TRBD1, the D gene given by the table, was not confirmed from the DNA. TRBV21-1 is given as a pseudogene. This CDR3 has 17 residues.

The chain carries TRBV13 and TRBJ2-1, with 7 bases aligning to TRBD2. CDR3 length equals 13 residues. Germline V gene data show CDR1 as PRHDT and CDR2 as FYEKMQ (reference sequence). The V gene end was trimmed by 8 bases and the J gene end by 4 bases; junction bases not matched to a gene: 5. The CDR3 DNA reads as TGTGCCAGCCTCGGGGAGGGGTACAATGAGCAGTTCTTC. Its translation is CASLGEGYNEQFF.

The V and J genes are TRBV6-1 and TRBJ1-2; perhaps TRBD1 as D (5 bases). The CDR3 sequence is 14 residues long. Trimming took 3 bases from V and 8 from J, leaving 16 bases between them. The germline CDR1 and CDR2 sequences are MNHNS and SASEGT. The CDR3 nucleotides read TGTGCCAGCAGTGACGGGGCAGGGAGGGGAGGCTACACCTTC. Protein: CASSDGAGRGGYTF.

This chain uses TRBV10-3 with TRBJ1-2; 8 nucleotides line up with TRBD1. Per germline, CDR1 ENHRY and CDR2 SYGVKD. CDR3 length equals 16 residues. The V and J ends lost 6 bases and 8 bases, in that order; junction bases with no gene match: 17. CDR3 in amino acids: CAIRMTGTGSVGGYTF. The CDR3 nucleotides are TGTGCCATCAGAATGACCGGGACAGGCAGTGTTGGAGGCTACACCTTC.

This clone was seen once. The chain is built from TRBV4-1 and TRBJ1-5, with D hard to call. Between the trimmed V and J ends, which lost 5 bases and 2 bases, there was a span of 13 bases. Per the germline V gene, CDR1 is MGHRA and CDR2 is YSYEKL. This CDR3 spans 15 amino acids. The DNA of the CDR3 is TGCGCCAGCAGCGAAGGGCCGTACGGCAATCAGCCCCAGCATTTT. Protein product: CASSEGPYGNQPQHF.

The chain links TRBV29-1 to TRBJ2-5; 7 nucleotides line up with TRBD1. V shed 2 bases, J shed 5 bases, and the junction held 5 bases outside the gene matches. The germline CDR1 and CDR2 sequences are SQVTM and ANQGSEA. The CDR3 is made up of 13 amino acids. DNA for the CDR3: TGCAGCGTTGAAACCCACAGGGGTGAGACCCAGTACTTC. The encoded protein is CSVETHRGETQYF. Based on the CDR3 plus reference TRBV29-1 and TRBJ2-5, the full variable domain is SAVISQKPSRDICQRGTSLTIQCQVDSQVTMMFWYRQQPGQSLTLIATANQGSEATYESGFVIDKFPISRPNLTFSTLTVSNMSPEDSSIYLCSVETHRGETQYFGPGTRLLVL.

The chain uses TRBV6-6 and TRBJ2-1; TRBD2 agrees at 10 bases. J gave up 5 bases and V 7 bases, and 8 bases lay outside the gene matches. Germline-derived CDR1 and CDR2 are MNHNY and SVGAGI (reference sequence). The CDR3 covers 15 residues. Here the CDR3 reads CASTPRTSGDNEQFF. DNA for the CDR3: TGTGCCAGCACTCCGAGGACTAGCGGTGACAATGAGCAGTTCTTC.

Concerning this clone itself: The junction differs from germline at one of its ends, possibly a read error. The chain recombines TRBV5-4 with TRBJ1-2; unclear D gene. There are 13 residues in the CDR3. CDR1 and CDR2 from the germline V gene are SGHNT and YYREEE (reference sequence). The CDR3 DNA reads as TGTGCCAGCAGCACCCAGGATGGCCCTGCGGGTATCTTC. Translating it yields CASSTQDGPAGIF. Full variable domain (outside the CDR3, taken from reference TRBV5-4 and TRBJ1-2): ETGVTQSPTHLIKTRGQQVTLRCSSQSGHNTVSWYQQALGQGPQFIFQYYREEENGRGNFPPRFSGLQFPNYSSELNVNALELDDSALYLCASSTQDGPAGIFGSGTRLTVV.

This clone was seen more than once but under ten times. This chain uses TRBV2 with TRBJ1-5; D unresolved. Trimming left V 8 bases short and J 4 bases short, with 15 bases between. The germline gives CDR1 SNHLY, CDR2 FYNNEI. The CDR3 is 14 residues long. CDR3 in DNA: TGTGCCAGCCTCGTGGAAGGGAGTAATCAGCCCCAGCATTTT. It encodes CASLVEGSNQPQHF.

This clone was seen a handful of times. The genes are TRBV4-1 and TRBJ1-5, with 7 positions matching TRBD1. Per the germline V gene, CDR1 is MGHRA and CDR2 is YSYEKL. The ends lost 0 bases at V and 3 bases at J; junction bases unmatched: 5. CDR3 size: 16 residues. The CDR3 here is CASSQEPGTVNQPQHF. Written as DNA, the CDR3 is TGCGCCAGCAGCCAAGAACCCGGGACAGTCAATCAGCCCCAGCATTTT.

This clone has just one count. This chain links TRBV5-1 with TRBJ1-1; perhaps TRBD1 as D (5 bases). The CDR3 runs 14 residues. Between the trimmed V and J ends, which lost 4 bases and 0 bases, there was a span of 10 bases. Germline CDR1 reads SGHRS; CDR2 reads YFSETQ. CDR3 protein: CASSQPQVNTEAFF. The DNA for the CDR3 is TGCGCCAGCAGCCAGCCACAGGTGAACACTGAAGCTTTCTTT.

Only one count was recorded for this clone. The chain joins TRBV25-1 to TRBJ1-2; 9 bases are a match to TRBD1. The CDR3 has 16 amino acids. The V segment lost 6 bases and the J segment 6 bases; nucleotides outside the gene matches: 14. CDR1 and CDR2 from the germline V gene are MGHDK and SYGVNS. The CDR3 DNA reads TGTGCCAGCAGCCCCGGGACAGGGAGGTTGTTAGATGGCTACACCTTC. Its protein is CASSPGTGRLLDGYTF.

The chain joins TRBV7-3 to TRBJ2-2; 8 bases agree with TRBD1. V shed 5 bases and J 6 bases; nucleotides not matched to a gene: 5. The CDR3 contains 14 residues. Germline V gene sequence: CDR1 SGHTA, CDR2 FQGTGA. The DNA of the CDR3 is TGTGCCAGCAGCACCAGACAGGGGTCCGGGGAGCTGTTTTTT. Encoded protein: CASSTRQGSGELFF.

This chain uses TRBV12-5 with TRBJ2-3; D may be TRBD1 (5 bases). CDR1 LGHNT and CDR2 FRNRAP come from the germline V gene. The V end was cut by 7 bases, the J end by 2 bases, with 13 bases between. CDR3 length equals 14 residues. CDR3 bases: TGTGCTAGTGCCCAAGGACACTACACAGATACGCAGTATTTT. This translates into CASAQGHYTDTQYF.

The chain carries TRBV18 and TRBJ1-4; D might be TRBD1 (5 bases). The CDR3 covers 17 residues. Trimming shortened V by 3 bases and J by 4 bases, and 18 bases separated the two germline ends. The V gene's germline CDR1 is KGHSH and CDR2 LQKENI. CDR3 region: CASSPLHHRPYNEKLFF. The DNA for the CDR3 is TGTGCCAGCTCACCCTTACACCACAGGCCCTATAATGAAAAACTGTTTTTT.

The chain is built from TRBV5-1 and TRBJ2-5; perhaps TRBD1 as D (6 bases). In germline, CDR1 is SGHRS, CDR2 YFSETQ. V lost 0 bases and J lost 5, with 14 bases in between. This CDR3 has 15 amino acids. The chain's CDR3 is CASSLEGVQGETQYF. The CDR3 DNA reads TGCGCCAGCAGCTTGGAGGGGGTCCAGGGGGAGACCCAGTACTTC.

Only one count was recorded for this clone. This chain joins TRBV19 and TRBJ2-1, with TRBD2 as a possible D gene (7 bases). The ends were cut back, 3 bases at V and 5 bases at J, with 14 bases in the middle. This CDR3 has 15 residues. Germline V gene lookup returns CDR1 LNHDA and CDR2 SQIVND (reference sequence). The CDR3 DNA reads TGTGCCAGTAGTATCTATCGGGGGGCCAACAATGAGCAGTTCTTC. Its protein is CASSIYRGANNEQFF. Complete variable domain (other parts from reference TRBV19 and TRBJ2-1): DGGITQSPKYLFRKEGQNVTLSCEQNLNHDAMYWYRQDPGQGLRLIYYSQIVNDFQKGDIAEGYSVSREKKESFPLTVTSAQKNPTAFYLCASSIYRGANNEQFFGPGTRLTVL.

The chain uses TRBV2 and TRBJ2-5; D not resolved. The assigned J gene may be wrong: the sequence end matches TRBJ2-7 better. Germline CDR1 is SNHLY and CDR2 is FYNNEI. The CDR3 extends over 12 amino acids. CDR3 sequence (DNA): TGTGCCAGCACAGGATTCTCCTACGAGCAGTACTTC. Translated, it gives CASTGFSYEQYF.